This TCR beta chain came from a study of PD-1 blockade in mismatch repair-deficient tumors. Study context: All were previously treated, progressing patients with around 12 mismatch repair-deficient cancer types.

TCRs were sequenced from a few patients responding to pembrolizumab. V lost 2 bases, J lost 6 bases, and 7 bases lay in between. The CDR3 has 12 residues. Germline V lookup: CDR1 MGHRA, CDR2 YSYEKL. Findings and caveats of the study: After pembrolizumab, tumor-resident clones rose rapidly, then generally contracted before radiologic responses.

As regards this clone: The antigen remains unidentified.

Clones were read by immunoSEQ multiplex PCR, and TCRdb kept only the in-frame ones, dropping some. The sample includes tens of thousands of clones, approximately 84% of them seen just once. The rearrangement uses TRBV4-1 and TRBJ1-2, with D perhaps TRBD1 (5 bases). The input for sequencing was peripheral blood, taken 12 weeks after starting pembrolizumab. This receptor was obtained from an adult with mismatch repair-deficient cancer. The CDR3 DNA reads TGCGCCAGCAGCCAACCAGGGAATGGCTACACCTTC. It encodes CASSQPGNGYTF.